These T cell receptor beta chains were read from a single sample in a study of blood T cells in healthy people across ages. TCRdb fed the 5' RACE reads into MiXCR, producing one record per CDR3 protein. In the table there are 850,000 to 1,100,000 distinct CDR3 sequences, 30% to 40% of which are singletons. Sequencing used blood. All receptors derive from a man younger than 35 in good health. The CDR3 runs from the conserved cysteine through the conserved F or W.

J: -
V: TRBV10-3
CDR3: CAISPMGNYEQYF

J: TRBJ1-2
V: TRBV9
CDR3: CASSVDRLNYGYTF

J: TRBJ2-2
V: TRBV4-1
CDR3: CASSQDLWTETNTGELFF

J: TRBJ1-5
V: TRBV15
CDR3: CATGQTHSNQPQHF

J: TRBJ2-1
V: TRBV9
CDR3: CASRGDSVYNEQFF

J: TRBJ2-7
V: TRBV6-1
CDR3: CAGLAETYEQYF

J: TRBJ2-3
V: TRBV7-2
CDR3: CASTRDRVTDTQYF

J: TRBJ1-1
V: TRBV4-2
CDR3: CASSPPDLNTEAFF

J: TRBJ1-1
V: TRBV5-1
CDR3: CASSLASANMNTEAFF

J: TRBJ1-2
V: TRBV7-2
CDR3: CASSQQGGTNYGYTF

J: TRBJ1-2
V: TRBV9
CDR3: CASSVAAGGQGYGYTF

J: TRBJ1-1
V: TRBV24-1
CDR3: CATSDAGNTEAFF

J: -
V: TRBV2
CDR3: CASSEDRGISDEQYF

J: TRBJ1-2
V: TRBV29-1
CDR3: CRGKDRSTSNYGYTF

J: TRBJ2-5
V: TRBV4-3
CDR3: CASSRGTGEKETQYF

J: TRBJ1-2
V: TRBV6-6
CDR3: CASIYWGDFNYGYTF

J: TRBJ1-2
V: TRBV7-2
CDR3: CASTTRRRDYGYTF

J: TRBJ2-5
V: TRBV12-3/TRBV12-4
CDR3: CASSLSQGPYF